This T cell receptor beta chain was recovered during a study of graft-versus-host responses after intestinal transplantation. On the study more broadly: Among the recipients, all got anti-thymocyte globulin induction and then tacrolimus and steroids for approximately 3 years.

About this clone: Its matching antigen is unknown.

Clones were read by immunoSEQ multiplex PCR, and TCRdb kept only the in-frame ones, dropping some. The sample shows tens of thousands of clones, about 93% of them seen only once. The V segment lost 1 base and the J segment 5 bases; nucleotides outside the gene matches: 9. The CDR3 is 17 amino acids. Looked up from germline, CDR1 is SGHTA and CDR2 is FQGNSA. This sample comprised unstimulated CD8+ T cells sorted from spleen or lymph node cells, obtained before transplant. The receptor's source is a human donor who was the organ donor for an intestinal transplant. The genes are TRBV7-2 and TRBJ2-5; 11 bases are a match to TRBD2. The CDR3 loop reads CASSLGLAGGRGETQYF. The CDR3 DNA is TGTGCCAGCAGCTTAGGGCTAGCGGGGGGACGTGGGGAGACCCAGTACTTC.